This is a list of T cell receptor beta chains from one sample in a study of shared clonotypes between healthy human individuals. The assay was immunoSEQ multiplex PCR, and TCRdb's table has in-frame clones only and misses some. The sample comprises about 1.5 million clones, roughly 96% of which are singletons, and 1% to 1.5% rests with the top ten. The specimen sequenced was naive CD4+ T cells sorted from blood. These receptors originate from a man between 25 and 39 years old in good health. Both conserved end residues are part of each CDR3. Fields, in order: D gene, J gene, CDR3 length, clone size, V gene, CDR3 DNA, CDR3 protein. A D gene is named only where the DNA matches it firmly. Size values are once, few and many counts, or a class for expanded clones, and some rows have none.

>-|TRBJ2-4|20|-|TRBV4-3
TGCGCCAGCAGCCATTTGCCCCCCGGGGTAGGGCGATTAGCCAAAAACATTCAGTACTTC
CASSHLPPGVGRLAKNIQYF
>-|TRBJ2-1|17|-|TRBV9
TGTGCCAGCAGCTCGTACAGGGAGGGGAGCTCCTACAATGAGCAGTTCTTC
CASSSYREGSSYNEQFF
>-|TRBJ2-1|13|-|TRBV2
TGTGCCAGCAGTGAAAGGATCGGGACCACGGAGTTCTTC
CASSERIGTTEFF
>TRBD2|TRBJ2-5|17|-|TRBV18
TGTGCCAGCTCACCGCTGACTGGGACTAGCGGAAAGGAGACCCAGTACTTC
CASSPLTGTSGKETQYF
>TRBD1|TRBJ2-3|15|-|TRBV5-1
TGCGCCAGCAGGCCCGGGACAGGGTTTACAGATACGCAGTATTTT
CASRPGTGFTDTQYF
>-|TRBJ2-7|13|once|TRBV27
TGTGCCACTAGACAGCTCCCCTCCTACGAGCAGTACTTC
CATRQLPSYEQYF
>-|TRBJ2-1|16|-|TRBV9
TGTGCCAGCAGCCCCCGAAAGGGAGAGAAATACAATGAGCAGTTCTTC
CASSPRKGEKYNEQFF
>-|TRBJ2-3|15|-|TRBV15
TGTGCCACCAGCAGGGACGGAGCTAGCACAGATACGCAGTATTTT
CATSRDGASTDTQYF
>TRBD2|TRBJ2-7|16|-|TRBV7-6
TGTGCCAGCAGCTTCGGGGTAGCGGGAGATTTGTACGAGCAGTACTTC
CASSFGVAGDLYEQYF
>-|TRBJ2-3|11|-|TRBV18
TGTGCCAGCTCGCCGAAGGATACGCAGTATTTT
CASSPKDTQYF
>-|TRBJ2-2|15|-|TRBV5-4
TGTGCCAGCAGCTCCAACGGGGGCCTTAACGGGGAGCTGTTTTTT
CASSSNGGLNGELFF
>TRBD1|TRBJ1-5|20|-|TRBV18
TGTGCCAGCTCACCACCTGCCGGGACAGGGGGCCCCTATAGCAATCAGCCCCAGCATTTT
CASSPPAGTGGPYSNQPQHF
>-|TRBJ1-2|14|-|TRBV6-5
TGTGCCAGCAGCCCCCGCAGGGAGGAGTATGGCTACACCTTC
CASSPRREEYGYTF
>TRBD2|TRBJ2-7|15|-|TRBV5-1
TGCGCCAGCAGCACTCAAGCGGGAGTTCTCTACGAGCAGTACTTC
CASSTQAGVLYEQYF
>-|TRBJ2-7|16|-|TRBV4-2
TGTGCCAGCAGCCAAGATAAGACAGGAGTCTCCTACGAGCAGTACTTC
CASSQDKTGVSYEQYF
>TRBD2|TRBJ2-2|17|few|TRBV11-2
TGTGCCAGCAGCCCAGAATCTAGCGGGCTGGGGGGCGGGGAGCTGTTTTTT
CASSPESSGLGGGELFF
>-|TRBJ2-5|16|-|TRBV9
TGTGCCAGCAGCGTAGGCCCCCAAGCGGGCCAAGAGACCCAGTACTTC
CASSVGPQAGQETQYF
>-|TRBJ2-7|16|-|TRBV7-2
TGTGCCAGCAGCTCCGCACGTCCGGGACAAGCTAACGAGCAGTACTTC
CASSSARPGQANEQYF
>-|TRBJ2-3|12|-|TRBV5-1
TGCGCCAGCAGAACTAGCACAGATACGCAGTATTTT
CASRTSTDTQYF
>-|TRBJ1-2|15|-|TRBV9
TGTGCCAGCAGCGTCGCCCCTTCCTCCGACTATGGCTACACCTTC
CASSVAPSSDYGYTF
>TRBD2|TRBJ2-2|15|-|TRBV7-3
TGTGCCAGCAGCTTCCAAGCGGGAGCTACCGGGGAGCTGTTTTTT
CASSFQAGATGELFF
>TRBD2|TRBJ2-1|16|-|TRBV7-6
TGTGCCAGCAGCCCCTTATATAGCGGGAGTCTCTCCGAGCAGTTCTTC
CASSPLYSGSLSEQFF
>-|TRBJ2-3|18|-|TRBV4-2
TGTGCCAGCAGCCAAGGGAGGGGGGCACAGGGCAGCACAGATACGCAGTATTTT
CASSQGRGAQGSTDTQYF
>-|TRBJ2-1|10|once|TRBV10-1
TGCGCCAGTTTACGCAGGGAGCAGTTCTTC
CASLRREQFF
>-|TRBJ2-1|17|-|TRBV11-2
TGTGCCAGCAGCTTAAATAGGGCCCGATACTCCTACAATGAGCAGTTCTTC
CASSLNRARYSYNEQFF
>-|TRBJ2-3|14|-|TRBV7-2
TGTGCCAGCAGCTTCAACTCCCTCACAGATACGCAGTATTTT
CASSFNSLTDTQYF
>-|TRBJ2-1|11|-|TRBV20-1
TGCAGTGCTGAAGACTACAATGAGCAGTTCTTC
CSAEDYNEQFF
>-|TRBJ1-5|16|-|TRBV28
TGTGCCAGCAGTTCAGAACAATGGTATGGCAATCAGCCCCAGCATTTT
CASSSEQWYGNQPQHF
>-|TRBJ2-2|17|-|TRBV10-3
TGTGCCATCAGTGAGTTCTCGCCACAATCGAACACCGGGGAGCTGTTTTTT
CAISEFSPQSNTGELFF